The rows below give T cell receptor beta chains drawn from one sample of a study of T cells in Graves' hyperthyroidism and ophthalmopathy. Using its own MiXCR run on the multiplex PCR reads, TCRdb lists one record per CDR3 protein. The sample lists around 400,000 distinct CDR3 sequences, less than 15% occurring once. The sequencing input was blood. The receptors come from a woman between 18 and 30 years old with Graves' hyperthyroidism. Both conserved end residues are part of each CDR3. Each record gives: J gene, D gene, V gene, clone size, CDR3 DNA, CDR3 protein. A D gene is named only where the DNA matches it firmly. Not every row has a clone size; where given, it reads once, few, many or a size class.

j_call: TRBJ2-3
d_call: TRBD2
v_call: TRBV7-2
clone_size: medium-sized
cdr3_nt: TGTGCCAGCAGCTTTTCCGCGGCGGGAGGTGATACGCAGTATTTT
cdr3_aa: CASSFSAAGGDTQYF

j_call: TRBJ2-3
d_call: NA
v_call: TRBV7-3
clone_size: many
cdr3_nt: TGTGCCAGCAGCTTAGGTAGCGGAGGAGATACGCAGTATTTT
cdr3_aa: CASSLGSGGDTQYF

j_call: TRBJ1-5
d_call: NA
v_call: TRBV20-1
clone_size: many
cdr3_nt: TGCAGTGCTAGAGATGCGGGAAATCAGCCCCAGCATTTT
cdr3_aa: CSARDAGNQPQHF

j_call: TRBJ1-3
d_call: TRBD1
v_call: TRBV5-6
clone_size: NA
cdr3_nt: TGTGCCAGCAGCCCGACTACAGGGGACTCTGGAAACACCATATATTTT
cdr3_aa: CASSPTTGDSGNTIYF

j_call: TRBJ1-1
d_call: NA
v_call: TRBV3-1
clone_size: many
cdr3_nt: TGTGCCAGCAGCCAAGGGGCCCGGCTGCGGATGAACACTGAAGCTTTCTTT
cdr3_aa: CASSQGARLRMNTEAFF

j_call: TRBJ2-7
d_call: TRBD2
v_call: TRBV18
clone_size: NA
cdr3_nt: TGTGCCAGCTCACCAGGGACTAGCGGGAGGGCCGTCCAATACGAGCAGTACTTC
cdr3_aa: CASSPGTSGRAVQYEQYF

j_call: TRBJ1-1
d_call: TRBD1
v_call: TRBV5-1
clone_size: many
cdr3_nt: TGCGCCAGCAGCGATTCCGGGACAGATGAAGCTTTCTTT
cdr3_aa: CASSDSGTDEAFF

j_call: TRBJ2-7
d_call: NA
v_call: TRBV20-1
clone_size: many
cdr3_nt: TGCAGTGCTGGATCGCCCCGGGAGCCTTACGAGCAGTACTTC
cdr3_aa: CSAGSPREPYEQYF

j_call: TRBJ2-1
d_call: NA
v_call: TRBV11-2
clone_size: many
cdr3_nt: TGTGCCAGCAGCTTATCCAGGGTCTCCTACAATGAGCAGTTCTTC
cdr3_aa: CASSLSRVSYNEQFF

j_call: TRBJ2-4
d_call: TRBD2
v_call: TRBV7-2
clone_size: many
cdr3_nt: TGTGCCAGCAGCTTTCACGGACTAGCGGGAGTGGGCAAAAACATTCAGTACTTC
cdr3_aa: CASSFHGLAGVGKNIQYF

j_call: TRBJ2-7
d_call: TRBD1
v_call: TRBV14
clone_size: many
cdr3_nt: TGTGCCAGCAGCCAAGTTGAGGGGGCGAGCGAGCAGTACTTC
cdr3_aa: CASSQVEGASEQYF

j_call: TRBJ2-1
d_call: NA
v_call: TRBV18
clone_size: many
cdr3_nt: TGTGCCAGCTCTTGGGGAGCCGAGTCCTACAATGAGCAGTTCTTC
cdr3_aa: CASSWGAESYNEQFF

j_call: TRBJ2-3
d_call: NA
v_call: TRBV9
clone_size: many
cdr3_nt: TGTGCCAGCAGCCCGCAGGGGGGGTTCGCAGATACGCAGTATTTT
cdr3_aa: CASSPQGGFADTQYF

j_call: TRBJ1-2
d_call: TRBD1
v_call: TRBV3-1
clone_size: many
cdr3_nt: TGTGCCAGCAGCCGAGGACAGGGGGTTAACTATGGCTACACCTTC
cdr3_aa: CASSRGQGVNYGYTF

j_call: TRBJ2-1
d_call: NA
v_call: TRBV5-1
clone_size: many
cdr3_nt: TGCGCCAGCACCCGGGTCGGCAGGCCGCTTGTCTACAATGAGCAGTTCTTC
cdr3_aa: CASTRVGRPLVYNEQFF

j_call: TRBJ1-1
d_call: NA
v_call: TRBV3-1
clone_size: few
cdr3_nt: TGTGCCAGCAGCTCCCAGGAGGGGGGGGGGACTGAAGCTTTCTTT
cdr3_aa: CASSSQEGGGTEAFF

j_call: TRBJ1-3
d_call: NA
v_call: TRBV10-3
clone_size: NA
cdr3_nt: TGTGCCATCAGTGAGTCTTCCCTACGGGGAAACACCATATATTTT
cdr3_aa: CAISESSLRGNTIYF

j_call: TRBJ1-1
d_call: NA
v_call: TRBV6-1
clone_size: many
cdr3_nt: TGTGCCAGCAGTGAATTGGGACTCGAAGGTTTCTTT
cdr3_aa: CASSELGLEGFF

j_call: TRBJ2-3
d_call: NA
v_call: TRBV5-6
clone_size: few
cdr3_nt: TGTGCCAGCAGCTTTGGGGCCACCACCACAGATACGCAGTATTTT
cdr3_aa: CASSFGATTTDTQYF

j_call: TRBJ2-7
d_call: NA
v_call: TRBV28
clone_size: many
cdr3_nt: TGTGCCAGCAGAACCGCGGGGAGGGGGACCGGCGAGCAGTACTTC
cdr3_aa: CASRTAGRGTGEQYF

j_call: TRBJ1-1
d_call: NA
v_call: TRBV7-9
clone_size: many
cdr3_nt: TGTGCCAGCAGCTTCCCCCCGGGCAGGGGACGTCTTGAAGCTTTCTTT
cdr3_aa: CASSFPPGRGRLEAFF

j_call: TRBJ1-5
d_call: NA
v_call: TRBV6-2/TRBV6-3
clone_size: many
cdr3_nt: TGTGCCAGCAGTGTTACCCCCCTCCGCAATCAGCCCCAGCATTTT
cdr3_aa: CASSVTPLRNQPQHF

j_call: TRBJ2-7
d_call: TRBD1
v_call: TRBV6-1
clone_size: many
cdr3_nt: TGTGCCAGCAGACGCCGACAGGGATGGGTCCACGAGCAGTACTTC
cdr3_aa: CASRRRQGWVHEQYF

j_call: TRBJ1-6
d_call: TRBD1
v_call: TRBV20-1
clone_size: few
cdr3_nt: TGCAGTGCTATACCGACAGGGGCCTATTCACCCCTCCACTTT
cdr3_aa: CSAIPTGAYSPLHF

j_call: TRBJ2-1
d_call: NA
v_call: TRBV11-2
clone_size: many
cdr3_nt: TGTGCCAGCAGTCGGGGGGCAGATGAGCAGTTCTTC
cdr3_aa: CASSRGADEQFF

j_call: TRBJ1-1
d_call: NA
v_call: TRBV2
clone_size: many
cdr3_nt: TGTGCCAGCAGCGCTGACCTGAACACTGAAGCTTTCTTT
cdr3_aa: CASSADLNTEAFF

j_call: TRBJ1-6
d_call: NA
v_call: TRBV7-9
clone_size: few
cdr3_nt: TGTGCCAGCAGCTTAGCTTTCCTTAATTCACCCCTCCACTTT
cdr3_aa: CASSLAFLNSPLHF

j_call: TRBJ1-4
d_call: NA
v_call: TRBV6-1
clone_size: many
cdr3_nt: TGTGCCAGCAGTGATCCGATCATACAGTTGGAAAAACTGTTTTTT
cdr3_aa: CASSDPIIQLEKLFF

j_call: TRBJ1-2
d_call: NA
v_call: TRBV5-5
clone_size: NA
cdr3_nt: TGTGCCAGCAGCCTGGAGGCGATAGCTAACTATGGCTACACCTTC
cdr3_aa: CASSLEAIANYGYTF

j_call: TRBJ2-5
d_call: NA
v_call: TRBV20-1
clone_size: many
cdr3_nt: TGCAGCGCCGTCGGGGAGACCCAGTACTTC
cdr3_aa: CSAVGETQYF

j_call: TRBJ2-1
d_call: NA
v_call: TRBV5-1
clone_size: few
cdr3_nt: TGCGCCAGCAGCTTGGAGGGGAACTACAATGAGCAGTTCTTC
cdr3_aa: CASSLEGNYNEQFF

j_call: TRBJ1-1
d_call: TRBD1
v_call: TRBV11-2
clone_size: NA
cdr3_nt: TGTGCCAGCAGCCAAGTCGCCAGCGGGGGACAGGGCCGTGGGAACACTGAAGCTTTCTTT
cdr3_aa: CASSQVASGGQGRGNTEAFF

j_call: TRBJ2-3
d_call: NA
v_call: TRBV7-9
clone_size: many
cdr3_nt: TGTGCCAGCAGCTTAGCGCAATATACGCAGTATTTT
cdr3_aa: CASSLAQYTQYF

j_call: TRBJ1-5
d_call: NA
v_call: TRBV12-3/TRBV12-4
clone_size: many
cdr3_nt: TGTGCCAGCAACGTGGGGAGAGAAAATCAGCCCCAGCATTTT
cdr3_aa: CASNVGRENQPQHF

j_call: TRBJ1-1
d_call: NA
v_call: TRBV10-3
clone_size: many
cdr3_nt: TGTGCCATCTCTCCGAACGAGAACACTGAAGCTTTCTTT
cdr3_aa: CAISPNENTEAFF

j_call: TRBJ2-1
d_call: TRBD2
v_call: TRBV5-7
clone_size: many
cdr3_nt: TGTGCCAGCAGCCCCCAGCGGGGATCCTACAATGAGCAGTTCTTC
cdr3_aa: CASSPQRGSYNEQFF

j_call: TRBJ2-2
d_call: NA
v_call: TRBV12-3/TRBV12-4
clone_size: few
cdr3_nt: TGTGCCAGCAGTGCAGGGGCCGGGGAGCTGTTTTTT
cdr3_aa: CASSAGAGELFF